The 18 T cell receptor beta chains below come from one sample, sequenced in a study of blood T cell repertoires in COVID-19. Repertoires were generated with immunoSEQ multiplex PCR, while TCRdb's copy carries only in-frame clones and drops some. This sample has approximately 260,000 clones, with roughly 83% found just once. The sample consisted of peripheral blood. The receptors stem from a man aged 60 to 75 who had recovered from COVID-19.

The rearrangement joins TRBV30 to TRBJ2-1, with TRBD2 identical over 10 bases. The germline CDR1 and CDR2 sequences are GTSNPN and SVGIG (reference sequence). With 2 bases clipped from V and 9 bases from J, the junction kept 16 bases outside the gene matches. CDR3 size: 17 residues. In DNA, the CDR3 is TGTGCCTGGAGTTCCCCTTCAAGCGGGAGGGCCGGGGGTGAGCAGTTCTTC. It translates to CAWSSPSSGRAGGEQFF.

The table lists this clone with a few counts. The gene calls are TRBV4-2 and TRBJ2-2, with D perhaps matching TRBD2 (7 bases). The CDR3 extends over 17 amino acids. The germline gives CDR1 LGHNA, CDR2 YNFKEQ. Trimming stripped 5 bases from V and 0 bases from J, with 16 bases between. The CDR3 DNA reads as TGTGCCAGCAGCTTTCGGGGGGCCCCCTCGAACACCGGGGAGCTGTTTTTT. Translating gives CASSFRGAPSNTGELFF.

This clone has more than one count but fewer than ten. The V call is TRBV2, the J call TRBJ2-7; D perhaps matches TRBD2 (5 bases). The CDR3 sequence is 14 residues long. Germline assignment: CDR1 SNHLY and CDR2 FYNNEI. Trimming took 7 bases from V and 2 from J, leaving 15 bases between them. The CDR3 reads CASTSGNSPYEQYF. CDR3 sequence (DNA): TGTGCCAGCACATCGGGAAACTCCCCCTACGAGCAGTACTTC.

The chain carries TRBV27 and TRBJ1-1; D call uncertain. The V and J ends lost 7 bases and 1 base respectively, with 7 bases between them. Germline values: CDR1 MNHEY, CDR2 SMNVEV (reference sequence). The CDR3 length is 12 residues. The CDR3 sequence is CASKLGNTEAFF. CDR3 DNA sequence: TGTGCCAGCAAACTCGGGAACACTGAAGCTTTCTTT.

The chain recombines TRBV24-1 with TRBJ2-5; TRBD2 matches at 11 bases. V lost 3 bases to trimming and J lost 5 bases; unmatched junction nucleotides: 7. In germline, CDR1 is KGHDR, CDR2 SFDVKD. The CDR3 has 16 amino acids. CDR3 nucleotides: TGTGCCACCAGTGATGTTAGCGGGGGGGCAGGGGAGACCCAGTACTTC. This codes for CATSDVSGGAGETQYF.

The gene calls are TRBV2 and TRBJ2-2; no clear D gene. V lost 0 bases, J lost 5 bases, and 7 bases lay in between. The CDR3 length is 14 residues. The germline gives CDR1 SNHLY, CDR2 FYNNEI. In DNA form, the CDR3 reads TGTGCCAGCAGTGAAGCAAGCGCTACCGGGGAGCTGTTTTTT. Its translation: CASSEASATGELFF.

The rearrangement links TRBV7-9 to TRBJ2-3; 7 bases match TRBD2. V lost 4 bases, J lost 7 bases, and 8 bases stayed unmatched. The CDR3 loop spans 14 amino acids. CDR1 SEHNR and CDR2 FQNEAQ come from the germline V gene (reference sequence). As DNA, the CDR3 is TGTGCCAGCAGCTCTAGCGGTTCAATGCATACGCAGTATTTT. Its protein is CASSSSGSMHTQYF. Complete variable domain (other parts from reference TRBV7-9 and TRBJ2-3): DTGVSQNPRHKITKRGQNVTFRCDPISEHNRLYWYRQTLGQGPEFLTYFQNEAQLEKSRLLSDRFSAERPKGSFSTLEIQRTEQGDSAMYLCASSSSGSMHTQYFGPGTRLTVL.

The chain has TRBV7-8 and TRBJ2-7; 9 nucleotides align to TRBD2. This CDR3 has 15 amino acids. Germline trimming cut 1 base from V and 6 bases from J; bases unmatched to any gene: 7. CDR1 is SGHVS and CDR2 is FQNEAQ in the germline V gene. CDR3 DNA: TGTGCCAGCAGCTTAGTTAGTCTAGCGGGAACCGAGCAGTACTTC. Its translation: CASSLVSLAGTEQYF.

This clone has a single count. The chain combines TRBV2 with TRBJ2-1; weak D call: TRBD2 (6 bases). The CDR3 is 15 amino acids. Germline V lookup: CDR1 SNHLY, CDR2 FYNNEI. Trimming removed 4 bases at V and 3 bases at J, with 13 bases between. As DNA, the CDR3 is TGTGCCAGCAGTGGCCAGGAGGGAGTCTACAATGAGCAGTTCTTC. Translated, it gives CASSGQEGVYNEQFF.

The rearrangement joins TRBV5-1 to TRBJ2-3, with a weak D call TRBD2 (6 bases). V gave up 6 bases and J gave up 2 bases, with 13 bases separating them. Germline CDR1 reads SGHRS; CDR2 reads YFSETQ. The CDR3 consists of 14 residues. CDR3 sequence: CASTPRGPTDTQYF. Written as DNA, the CDR3 is TGCGCCAGCACCCCGCGGGGCCCCACAGATACGCAGTATTTT.

J is TRBJ2-2 and V is TRBV4-2; 9 bases match TRBD2. Germline values: CDR1 LGHNA, CDR2 YNFKEQ. Losses at the gene ends were 0 bases for V and 3 bases for J; bases not matched to a gene: 5. CDR3 length: 17 amino acids. CDR3 coding DNA: TGTGCCAGCAGCCAAGATCGGGCTAGCGGGGACACCGGGGAGCTGTTTTTT. Its protein product is CASSQDRASGDTGELFF.

The chain has TRBV7-9 and TRBJ2-1; 12 positions agree with TRBD2. V lost 5 bases, J lost 7 bases, and 6 bases stayed unmatched. Per the germline V gene, CDR1 is SEHNR and CDR2 is FQNEAQ (reference sequence). The CDR3 totals 15 residues. This chain's CDR3 is CASSTPGLAGNEQFF. CDR3 in DNA: TGTGCCAGCAGCACACCGGGACTAGCGGGTAATGAGCAGTTCTTC. The variable domain in full, completed from reference TRBV7-9 and TRBJ2-1, reads DTGVSQNPRHKITKRGQNVTFRCDPISEHNRLYWYRQTLGQGPEFLTYFQNEAQLEKSRLLSDRFSAERPKGSFSTLEIQRTEQGDSAMYLCASSTPGLAGNEQFFGPGTRLTVL.

The chain carries TRBV4-1 and TRBJ1-4; D is undetermined. V dropped 0 bases and J dropped 7 bases, with 15 bases sitting between them. CDR3 length equals 16 residues. Germline lookup yields CDR1 MGHRA and CDR2 YSYEKL. This CDR3 reads CASSQDLRLLGEKLFF. The CDR3 DNA follows: TGCGCCAGCAGCCAAGATCTGAGACTACTGGGTGAAAAACTGTTTTTT.

This clone has more than one count but fewer than ten. This chain uses TRBV7-6 with TRBJ1-5; D is unresolved. Trimming took 4 bases from V and 6 from J, leaving 19 bases between them. This CDR3 spans 16 amino acids. Per the germline V gene, CDR1 is SGHVS and CDR2 is FNYEAQ. CDR3 region: CASSSSPGGGGQPQHF. The CDR3 DNA is TGTGCCAGCAGCTCGAGCCCCGGAGGCGGAGGTCAGCCCCAGCATTTT.

The gene calls are TRBV3-1 (or the pseudogene TRBV3-2) and TRBJ2-7; a possible D gene is TRBD2 (6 bases). Trimming pared 2 bases from V and 2 bases from J, leaving 13 bases between. The CDR3 totals 15 residues. Germline CDR1 and CDR2: LGHDT and YNNKEL (reference sequence). CDR3 in DNA: TGTGCCAGCAGCCAATCGGGACTCAGAACCTACGAGCAGTACTTC. This encodes CASSQSGLRTYEQYF.

This clone was counted a single time. This chain joins TRBV4-1 and TRBJ1-5; no clear D. The CDR3 totals 16 residues. V was trimmed by 4 bases and J by 0 bases, leaving 13 bases between them. The V gene's germline CDR1 is MGHRA and CDR2 YSYEKL. CDR3 bases: TGCGCCAGCAGCCCCGAGGTCAGCCCTAGCAATCAGCCCCAGCATTTT. This gives the protein CASSPEVSPSNQPQHF.

This chain links TRBV4-1 with TRBJ1-4; D is possibly TRBD1 (5 bases). CDR3 length: 14 residues. Trimming left V 6 bases short and J 8 bases short, with 16 bases between. Per germline, CDR1 MGHRA and CDR2 YSYEKL. CDR3 sequence reads: CASRGEVGTEKLFF. The CDR3 region has the DNA TGCGCCAGCAGGGGGGAGGTCGGGACCGAAAAACTGTTTTTT.

This chain uses TRBV7-5 with TRBJ2-2; the D call TRBD2 from the table was never checked on the DNA. TRBV7-5 is listed as a pseudogene. The length of the CDR3 is 17 residues. For the CDR3, the DNA is TGTGCCAGAAGCCTCAGGACTCGCTTCCTTCTGGGCGGGGAGCTGTTTTTT. This sequence encodes CARSLRTRFLLGGELFF.